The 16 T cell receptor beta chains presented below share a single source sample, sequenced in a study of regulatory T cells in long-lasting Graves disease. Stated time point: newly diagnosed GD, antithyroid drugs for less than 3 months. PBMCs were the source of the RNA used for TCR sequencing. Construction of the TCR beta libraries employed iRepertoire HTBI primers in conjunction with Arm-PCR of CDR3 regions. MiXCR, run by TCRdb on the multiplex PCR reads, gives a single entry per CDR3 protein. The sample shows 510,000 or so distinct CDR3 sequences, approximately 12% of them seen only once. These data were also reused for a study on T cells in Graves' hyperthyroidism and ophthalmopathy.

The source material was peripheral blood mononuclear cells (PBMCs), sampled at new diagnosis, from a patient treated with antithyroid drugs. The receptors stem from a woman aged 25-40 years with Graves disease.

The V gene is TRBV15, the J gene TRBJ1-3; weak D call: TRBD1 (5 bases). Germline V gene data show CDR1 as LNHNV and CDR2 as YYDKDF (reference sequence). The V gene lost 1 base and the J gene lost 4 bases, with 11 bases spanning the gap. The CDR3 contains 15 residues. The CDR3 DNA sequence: TGTGCCACCAGCAGAGTCGGGGCGCGAGGAAACACCATATATTTT. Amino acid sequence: CATSRVGARGNTIYF.

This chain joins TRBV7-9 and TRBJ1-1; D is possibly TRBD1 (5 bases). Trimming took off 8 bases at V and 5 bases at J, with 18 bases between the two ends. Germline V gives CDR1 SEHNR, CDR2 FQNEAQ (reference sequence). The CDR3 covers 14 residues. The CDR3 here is CASGGVINPTEAFF. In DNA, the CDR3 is TGTGCCAGCGGGGGAGTTATTAATCCGACTGAAGCTTTCTTT. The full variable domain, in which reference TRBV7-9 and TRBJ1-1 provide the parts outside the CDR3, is DTGVSQNPRHKITKRGQNVTFRCDPISEHNRLYWYRQTLGQGPEFLTYFQNEAQLEKSRLLSDRFSAERPKGSFSTLEIQRTEQGDSAMYLCASGGVINPTEAFFGQGTRLTVV.

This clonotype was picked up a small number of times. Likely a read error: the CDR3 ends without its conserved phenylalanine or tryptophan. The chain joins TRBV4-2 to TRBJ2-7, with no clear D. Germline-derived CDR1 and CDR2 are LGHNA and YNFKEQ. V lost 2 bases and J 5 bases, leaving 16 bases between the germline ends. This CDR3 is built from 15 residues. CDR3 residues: CASSQTGLTIDEQYL. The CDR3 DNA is TGTGCCAGCAGCCAAACCGGCTTGACCATAGACGAGCAGTACCTC.

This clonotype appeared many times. The CDR3 reads CASSVQGVDGYTF. CDR3 sequence (DNA): TGTGCCAGCAGTGTACAGGGGGTGGATGGCTACACCTTC. This sequence joins TRBV28 and TRBJ1-2; 8 nucleotides match TRBD1. Losses at the gene ends were 5 bases for V and 6 bases for J; bases not matched to a gene: 5. This CDR3 is built from 13 residues. CDR1 MDHEN and CDR2 SYDVKM come from the germline V gene.

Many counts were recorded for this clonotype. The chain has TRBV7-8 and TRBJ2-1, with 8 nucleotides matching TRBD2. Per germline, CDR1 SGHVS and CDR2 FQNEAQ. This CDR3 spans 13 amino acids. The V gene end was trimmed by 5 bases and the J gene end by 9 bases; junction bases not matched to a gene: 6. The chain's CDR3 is CASSRRTSIEQFF. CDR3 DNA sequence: TGTGCCAGCAGCCGGAGGACTAGCATTGAGCAGTTCTTC. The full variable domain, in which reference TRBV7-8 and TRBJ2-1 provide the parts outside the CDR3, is GAGVSQSPRYKVAKRGQDVALRCDPISGHVSLFWYQQALGQGPEFLTYFQNEAQLDKSGLPSDRFFAERPEGSVSTLKIQRTQQEDSAVYLCASSRRTSIEQFFGPGTRLTVL.

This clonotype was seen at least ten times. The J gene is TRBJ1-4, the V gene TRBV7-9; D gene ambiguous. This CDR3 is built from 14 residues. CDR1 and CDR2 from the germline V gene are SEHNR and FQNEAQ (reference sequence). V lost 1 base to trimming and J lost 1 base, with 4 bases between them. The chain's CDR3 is CASSLGVTNEKLFF. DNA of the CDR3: TGTGCCAGCAGCTTAGGCGTAACTAATGAAAAACTGTTTTTT.

The CDR3 reads CASSLGYRGVRNTEAFF. CDR3 DNA: TGTGCCAGCAGCTTAGGGTACAGAGGTGTAAGAAACACTGAAGCTTTCTTT. The genes are TRBV7-9 and TRBJ1-1; D is unclear. The germline V gene encodes CDR1 SEHNR and CDR2 FQNEAQ (reference sequence). Trimming removed 1 base at V and 2 bases at J, with 17 bases between. The CDR3 consists of 17 residues.

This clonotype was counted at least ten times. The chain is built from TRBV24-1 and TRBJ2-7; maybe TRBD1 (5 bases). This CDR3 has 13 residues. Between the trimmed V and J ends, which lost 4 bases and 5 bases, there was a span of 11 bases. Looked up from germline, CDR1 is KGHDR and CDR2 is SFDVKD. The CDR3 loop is CATSDGDSHEQYF. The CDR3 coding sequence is TGTGCCACCAGTGACGGCGACAGCCACGAGCAGTACTTC.

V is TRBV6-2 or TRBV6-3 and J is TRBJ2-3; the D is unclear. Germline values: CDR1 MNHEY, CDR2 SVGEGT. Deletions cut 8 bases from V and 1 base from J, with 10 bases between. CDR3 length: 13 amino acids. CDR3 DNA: TGTGCCAGCCGACATTGGGGCACAGATACGCAGTATTTT. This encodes CASRHWGTDTQYF.

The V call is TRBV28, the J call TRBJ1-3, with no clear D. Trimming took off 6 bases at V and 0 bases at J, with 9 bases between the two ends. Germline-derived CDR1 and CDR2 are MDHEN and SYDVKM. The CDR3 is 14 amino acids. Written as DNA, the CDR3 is TGTGCCAGCAGAGGAGCGAACTCTGGAAACACCATATATTTT. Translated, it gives CASRGANSGNTIYF.

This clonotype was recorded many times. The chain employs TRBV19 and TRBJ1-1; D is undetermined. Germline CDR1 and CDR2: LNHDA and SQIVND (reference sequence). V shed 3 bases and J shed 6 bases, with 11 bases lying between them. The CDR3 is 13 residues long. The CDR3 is CASSIGAGAEAFF. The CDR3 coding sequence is TGTGCCAGTAGTATCGGAGCCGGTGCTGAAGCTTTCTTT.

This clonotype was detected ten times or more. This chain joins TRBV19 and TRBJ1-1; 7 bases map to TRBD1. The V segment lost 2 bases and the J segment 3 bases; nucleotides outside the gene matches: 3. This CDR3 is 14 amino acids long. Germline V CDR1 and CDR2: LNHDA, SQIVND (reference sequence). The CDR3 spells CASSISGTDTEAFF. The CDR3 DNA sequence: TGTGCCAGTAGTATATCGGGGACAGACACTGAAGCTTTCTTT.

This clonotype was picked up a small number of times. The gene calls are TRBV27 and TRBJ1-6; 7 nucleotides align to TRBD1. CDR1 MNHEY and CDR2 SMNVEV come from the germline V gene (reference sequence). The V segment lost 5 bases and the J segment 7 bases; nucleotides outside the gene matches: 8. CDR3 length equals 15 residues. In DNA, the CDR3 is TGTGCCAGCAGTCTAGACAGGGCCGGGAATTCACCCCTCCACTTT. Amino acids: CASSLDRAGNSPLHF.

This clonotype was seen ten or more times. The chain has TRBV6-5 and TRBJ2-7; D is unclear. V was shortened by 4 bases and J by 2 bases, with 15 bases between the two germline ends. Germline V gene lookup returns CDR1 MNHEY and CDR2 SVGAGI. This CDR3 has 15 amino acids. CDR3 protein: CASSSRKIPTYEQYF. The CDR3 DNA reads TGTGCCAGCAGTTCTAGGAAAATTCCAACCTACGAGCAGTACTTC.

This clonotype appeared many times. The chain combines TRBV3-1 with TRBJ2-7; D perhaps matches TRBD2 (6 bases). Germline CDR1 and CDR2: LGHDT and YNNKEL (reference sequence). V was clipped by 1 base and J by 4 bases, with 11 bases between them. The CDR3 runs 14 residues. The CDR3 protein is CASSQVGGTYEQYF. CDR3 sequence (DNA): TGTGCCAGCAGCCAAGTCGGGGGAACTTACGAGCAGTACTTC.

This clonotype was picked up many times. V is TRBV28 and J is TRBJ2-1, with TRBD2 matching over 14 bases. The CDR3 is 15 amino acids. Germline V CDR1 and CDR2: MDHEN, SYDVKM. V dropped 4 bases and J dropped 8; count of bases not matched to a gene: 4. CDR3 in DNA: TGTGCCAGCAGTTCAGGGACTAGCGGGAGCGATGAGCAGTTCTTC. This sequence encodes CASSSGTSGSDEQFF.